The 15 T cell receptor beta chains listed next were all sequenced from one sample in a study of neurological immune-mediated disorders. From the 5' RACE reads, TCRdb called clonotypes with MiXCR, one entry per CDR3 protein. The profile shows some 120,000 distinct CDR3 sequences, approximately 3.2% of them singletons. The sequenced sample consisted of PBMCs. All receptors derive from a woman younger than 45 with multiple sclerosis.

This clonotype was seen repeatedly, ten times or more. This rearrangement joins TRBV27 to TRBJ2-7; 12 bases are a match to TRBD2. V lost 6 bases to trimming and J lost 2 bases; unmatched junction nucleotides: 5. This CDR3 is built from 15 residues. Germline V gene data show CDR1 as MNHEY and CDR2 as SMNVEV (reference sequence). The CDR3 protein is CASRVGLAGPYEQYF. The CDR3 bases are TGTGCCAGCAGGGTGGGACTAGCGGGTCCCTACGAGCAGTACTTC.

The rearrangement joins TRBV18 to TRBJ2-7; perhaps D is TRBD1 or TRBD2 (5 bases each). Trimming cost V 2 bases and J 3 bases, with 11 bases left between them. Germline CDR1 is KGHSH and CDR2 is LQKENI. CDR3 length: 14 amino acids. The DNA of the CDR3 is TGTGCCAGCTCACCATTTGGGACGGACTACGAGCAGTACTTC. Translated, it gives CASSPFGTDYEQYF.

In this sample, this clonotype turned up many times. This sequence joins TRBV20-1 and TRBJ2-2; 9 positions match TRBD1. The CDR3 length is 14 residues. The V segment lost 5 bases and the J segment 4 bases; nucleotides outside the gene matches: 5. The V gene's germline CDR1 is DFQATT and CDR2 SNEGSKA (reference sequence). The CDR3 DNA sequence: TGCAGTGCTCCGGGACAGGGAGGCACCGGGGAGCTGTTTTTT. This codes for CSAPGQGGTGELFF.

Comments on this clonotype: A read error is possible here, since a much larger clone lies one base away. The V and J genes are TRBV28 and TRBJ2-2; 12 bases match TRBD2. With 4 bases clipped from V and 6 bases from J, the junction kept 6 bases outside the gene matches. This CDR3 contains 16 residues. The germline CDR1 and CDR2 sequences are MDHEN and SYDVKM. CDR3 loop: CASSSHPSGGAGELFF. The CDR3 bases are TGTGCCAGCAGTTCCCACCCTAGCGGGGGGGCCGGGGAGCTGTTTTTT.

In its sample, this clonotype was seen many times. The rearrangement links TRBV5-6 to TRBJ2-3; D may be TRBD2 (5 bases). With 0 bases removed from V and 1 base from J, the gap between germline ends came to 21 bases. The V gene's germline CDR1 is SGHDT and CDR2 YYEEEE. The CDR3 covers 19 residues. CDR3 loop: CASSLGTDFSGGRTDTQYF. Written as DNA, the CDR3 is TGTGCCAGCAGCTTGGGTACCGATTTTTCAGGAGGCCGCACAGATACGCAGTATTTT.

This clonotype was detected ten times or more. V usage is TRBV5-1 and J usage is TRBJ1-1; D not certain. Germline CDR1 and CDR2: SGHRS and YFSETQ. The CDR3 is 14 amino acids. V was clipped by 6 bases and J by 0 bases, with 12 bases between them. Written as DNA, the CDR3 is TGCGCCAGCAACCCATGGGGTATGAACACTGAAGCTTTCTTT. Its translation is CASNPWGMNTEAFF.

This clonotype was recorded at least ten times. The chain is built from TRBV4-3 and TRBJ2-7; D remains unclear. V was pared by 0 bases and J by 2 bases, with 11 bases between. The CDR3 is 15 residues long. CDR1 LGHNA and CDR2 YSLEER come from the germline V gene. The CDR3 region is CASSQDWSPTYEQYF. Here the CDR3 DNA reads TGCGCCAGCAGCCAAGATTGGTCACCGACCTACGAGCAGTACTTC.

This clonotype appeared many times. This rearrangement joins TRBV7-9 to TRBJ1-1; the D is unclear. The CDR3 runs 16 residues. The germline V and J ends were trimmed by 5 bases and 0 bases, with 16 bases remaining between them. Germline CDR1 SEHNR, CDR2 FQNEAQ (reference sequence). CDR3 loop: CASSPRQAGLNTEAFF. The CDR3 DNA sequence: TGTGCCAGCAGCCCGCGTCAGGCCGGCCTGAACACTGAAGCTTTCTTT. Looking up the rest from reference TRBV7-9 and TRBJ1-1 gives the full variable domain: DTGVSQNPRHKITKRGQNVTFRCDPISEHNRLYWYRQTLGQGPEFLTYFQNEAQLEKSRLLSDRFSAERPKGSFSTLEIQRTEQGDSAMYLCASSPRQAGLNTEAFFGQGTRLTVV.

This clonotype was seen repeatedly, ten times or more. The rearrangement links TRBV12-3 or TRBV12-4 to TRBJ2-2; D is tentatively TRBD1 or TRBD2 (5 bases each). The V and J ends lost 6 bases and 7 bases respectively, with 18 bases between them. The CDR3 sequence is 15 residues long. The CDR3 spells CASSKQEVLNGELFF. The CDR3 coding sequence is TGTGCCAGCAGCAAACAGGAGGTACTTAACGGGGAGCTGTTTTTT.

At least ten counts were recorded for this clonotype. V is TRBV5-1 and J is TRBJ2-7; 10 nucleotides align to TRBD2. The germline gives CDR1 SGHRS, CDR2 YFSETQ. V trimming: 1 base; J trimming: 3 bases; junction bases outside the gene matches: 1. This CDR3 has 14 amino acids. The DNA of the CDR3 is TGCGCCAGCAGCTTGACTAGCGGGAACTACGAGCAGTACTTC. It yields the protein CASSLTSGNYEQYF.

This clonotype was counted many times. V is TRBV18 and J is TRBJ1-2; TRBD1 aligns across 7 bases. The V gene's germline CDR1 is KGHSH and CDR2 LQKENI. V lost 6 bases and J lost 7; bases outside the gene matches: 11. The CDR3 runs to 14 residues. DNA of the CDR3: TGTGCCAGCTCGGCCGGGACAGAGGTTGGTGGCTACACCTTC. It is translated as CASSAGTEVGGYTF.

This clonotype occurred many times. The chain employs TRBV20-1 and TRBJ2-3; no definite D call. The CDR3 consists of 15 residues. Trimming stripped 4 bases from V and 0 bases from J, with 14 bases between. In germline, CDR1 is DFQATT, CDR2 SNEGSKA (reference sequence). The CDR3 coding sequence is TGCAGTGCTAAAGCCTCCTGGACCAGCACAGATACGCAGTATTTT. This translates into CSAKASWTSTDTQYF.

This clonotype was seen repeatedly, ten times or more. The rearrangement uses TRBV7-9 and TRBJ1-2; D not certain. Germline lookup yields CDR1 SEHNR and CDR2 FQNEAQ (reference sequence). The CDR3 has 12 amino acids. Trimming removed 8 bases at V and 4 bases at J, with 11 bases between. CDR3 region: CASALVGYGYTF. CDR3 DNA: TGTGCCAGCGCGCTCGTGGGCTATGGCTACACCTTC.

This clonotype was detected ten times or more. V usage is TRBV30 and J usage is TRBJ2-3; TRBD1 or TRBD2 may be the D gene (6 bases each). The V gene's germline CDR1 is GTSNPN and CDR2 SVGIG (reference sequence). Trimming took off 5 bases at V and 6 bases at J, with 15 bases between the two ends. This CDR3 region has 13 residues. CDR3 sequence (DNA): TGTGCCTGGGACCGGGGGCCTGGGGATACGCAGTATTTT. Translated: CAWDRGPGDTQYF.

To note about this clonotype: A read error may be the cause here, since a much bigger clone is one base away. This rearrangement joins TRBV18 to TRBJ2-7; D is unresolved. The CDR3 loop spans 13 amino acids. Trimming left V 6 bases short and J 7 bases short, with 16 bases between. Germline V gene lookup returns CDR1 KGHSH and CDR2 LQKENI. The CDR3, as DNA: TGTGCCAGCTCTGGGAAGGGCCTTGGAGAGCAGTACTTC. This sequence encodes CASSGKGLGEQYF.